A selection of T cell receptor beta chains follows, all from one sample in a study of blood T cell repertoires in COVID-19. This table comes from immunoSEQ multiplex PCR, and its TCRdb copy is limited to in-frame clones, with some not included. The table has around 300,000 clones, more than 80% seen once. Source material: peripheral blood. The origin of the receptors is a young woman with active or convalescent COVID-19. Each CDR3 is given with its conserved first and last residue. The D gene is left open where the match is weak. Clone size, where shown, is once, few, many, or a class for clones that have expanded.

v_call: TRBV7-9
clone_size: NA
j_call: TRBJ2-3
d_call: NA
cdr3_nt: TGTGCCAGCAGCTTCACTTCAGGGGGGACAGATACGCAGTATTTT
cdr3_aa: CASSFTSGGTDTQYF

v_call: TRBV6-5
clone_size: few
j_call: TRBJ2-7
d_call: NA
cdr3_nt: TGTGCCAGCAGCCCCGAGGGGGGGGATTACGAGCAGTACTTC
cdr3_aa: CASSPEGGDYEQYF

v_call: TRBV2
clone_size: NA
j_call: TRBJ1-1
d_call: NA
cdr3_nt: TGTGCCAGCAGGGGGGAGACAGGACTGGAAGCTTTCTTT
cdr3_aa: CASRGETGLEAFF

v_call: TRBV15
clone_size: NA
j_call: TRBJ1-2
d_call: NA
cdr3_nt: TGTGCCACCAGCAGACTGAACTATGGCTACACCTTC
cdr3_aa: CATSRLNYGYTF

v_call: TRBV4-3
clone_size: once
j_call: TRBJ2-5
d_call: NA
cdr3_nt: TGCGCCAGCAGCCAAGACGCGGACATACAAGAGACCCAGTACTTC
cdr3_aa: CASSQDADIQETQYF

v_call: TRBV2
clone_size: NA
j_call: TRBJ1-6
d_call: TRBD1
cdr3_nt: TGTGCCAGCAGGGGGACAGCTTTCAATTCACCCCTCCACTTT
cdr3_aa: CASRGTAFNSPLHF

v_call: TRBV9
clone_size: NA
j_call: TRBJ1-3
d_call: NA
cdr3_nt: TGTGCCAGCAGCTCCCCGGCGCATAGCGCCGGAAACACCATATATTTT
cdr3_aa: CASSSPAHSAGNTIYF

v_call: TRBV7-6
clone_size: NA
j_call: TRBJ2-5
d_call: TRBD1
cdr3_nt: TGTGCCAGCAGCCGAGACAGGGCACAAGAGACCCAGTACTTC
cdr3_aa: CASSRDRAQETQYF

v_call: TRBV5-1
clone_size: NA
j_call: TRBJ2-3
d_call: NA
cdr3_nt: TGCGCCAGCAGGAGCGGAACCACAGCAATTGGGGATACGCAGTATTTT
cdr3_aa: CASRSGTTAIGDTQYF

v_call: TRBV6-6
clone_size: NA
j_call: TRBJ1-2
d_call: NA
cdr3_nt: TGTGCCAGCAGTTACTCGCGGACAGATGGCTACACCTTC
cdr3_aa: CASSYSRTDGYTF

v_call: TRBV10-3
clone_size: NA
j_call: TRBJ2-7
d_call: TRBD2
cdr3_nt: TGTGCCATCGGGTCTAGCGGGGGGGTTAGGTACGAGCAGTACTTC
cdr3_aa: CAIGSSGGVRYEQYF

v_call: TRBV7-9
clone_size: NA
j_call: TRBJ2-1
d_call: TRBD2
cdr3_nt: TGTGCCAGCAGCCAAGAGCGGGGGGGCCTCTCCTACAATGAGCAGTTCTTC
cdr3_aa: CASSQERGGLSYNEQFF

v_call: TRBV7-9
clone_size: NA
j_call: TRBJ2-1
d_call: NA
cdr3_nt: TGTGCCAGCAGCCTCCGGGGGGCCAAGGATGAGCAGTTCTTC
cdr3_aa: CASSLRGAKDEQFF

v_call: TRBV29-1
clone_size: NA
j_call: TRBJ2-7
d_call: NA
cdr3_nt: TGCAGCGGAGCGAACTCGAACGATGGCGAGCAGTACTTC
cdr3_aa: CSGANSNDGEQYF

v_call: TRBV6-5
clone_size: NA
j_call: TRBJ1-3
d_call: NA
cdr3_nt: TGTGCCAGCAGGCAGACATCCTCTGGAAACACCATATATTTT
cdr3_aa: CASRQTSSGNTIYF